The clone carrying this TCR beta chain showed up just a few times. Its antigen is currently unknown. The germline V and J ends were trimmed by 4 bases and 8 bases, with 3 bases remaining between them. CDR3 length equals 11 residues. Germline-derived CDR1 and CDR2 are SGHTA and FQGNSA. This entry comes from a study of T cells in Graves' hyperthyroidism and ophthalmopathy. Researchers amplified the TCR beta CDR3 regions from RNA transcripts. HTBI primers were used for first-round RT-PCR of the TCR CDR3. MiXCR was run by TCRdb on the multiplex PCR reads, yielding one entry per CDR3 protein. The profile shows a few hundred thousand distinct CDR3 sequences, around 43% of them singletons. General study findings and limits: Most thyroid clonotypes that were expanded above 0.001 also turned up in blood. From stable hyperthyroidism, ophthalmopathy was separated by a 13 V-J model.

Lactation, pregnancy, other autoimmune disease or uncontrolled infection excluded patients. Diagnoses rested on clinical symptoms, serum thyroxine and TRAb, thyroid ultrasound and orbital computed tomography. The V and J genes are TRBV7-2 and TRBJ1-6; D remains ambiguous. The sample taken for sequencing was peripheral blood or thyroid tissue (not recorded which). The receptor was derived from an adult woman with Graves' disease, either hyperthyroidism or ophthalmopathy (not recorded which). For the CDR3, the DNA is TGTGCCAGCAGCTCTCATTCACCCCTCCACTTT. Its protein product is CASSSHSPLHF.